One and the same sample provided the 16 T cell receptor beta chains below, sequenced in a study of response to subunit inactivated influenza vaccine. TCRdb processed the RT-PCR reads anew with MiXCR; each CDR3 protein has one entry. The table lists approximately 500,000 distinct CDR3 sequences, approximately 14% of them singletons. This specimen consisted of PBMCs from blood, obtained less than 13 days after vaccination. The source is a man aged 50 to 59 who received an inactivated influenza vaccine.

This clonotype was detected a few times. The chain recombines TRBV5-1 with TRBJ2-2; no firm D call. The length of the CDR3 is 12 residues. V lost 7 bases and J 1 base, leaving 5 bases between the germline ends. CDR1 SGHRS and CDR2 YFSETQ come from the germline V gene. DNA for the CDR3: TGCGCCAGCGGCATGAACACCGGGGAGCTGTTTTTT. It translates to CASGMNTGELFF.

This clonotype was seen more than once but under ten times. The genes are TRBV7-2 and TRBJ1-5; 9 bases agree with TRBD1. This CDR3 is 15 amino acids long. V trimming: 4 bases; J trimming: 3 bases; junction bases outside the gene matches: 4. Germline V lookup: CDR1 SGHTA, CDR2 FQGNSA. CDR3 in amino acids: CASSSDRGNNQPQHF. The CDR3, as DNA: TGTGCCAGCAGCTCGGACAGGGGTAACAATCAGCCCCAGCATTTT.

This chain joins TRBV28 and TRBJ2-7; the match to TRBD1 covers 7 bases. Per the germline V gene, CDR1 is MDHEN and CDR2 is SYDVKM. V shed 10 bases and J 0 bases; nucleotides not matched to a gene: 12. The CDR3 loop spans 15 amino acids. In DNA form, the CDR3 reads TGTGCCATGGGCCCGGGGACAGTGAGCTCCTACGAGCAGTACTTC. This codes for CAMGPGTVSSYEQYF.

This clonotype was detected a few times. The chain joins TRBV14 to TRBJ2-3; 10 bases match TRBD2. This CDR3 has 17 residues. With V trimmed by 5 bases and J by 2 bases, 10 bases remained unmatched. Germline V gene lookup returns CDR1 SGHDN and CDR2 FVKESK. The DNA of the CDR3 is TGTGCCAGCAGCTTCCGCCTAGCGGGGGCCAACACAGATACGCAGTATTTT. Its translation is CASSFRLAGANTDTQYF.

In its sample, this clonotype was seen many times. This CDR3 is CASSGNAKGPAYEQYF. The CDR3, as DNA: TGTGCCAGCAGCGGCAATGCAAAGGGCCCTGCCTACGAGCAGTACTTC. This chain connects TRBV9 to TRBJ2-7; no clear D gene. The germline V and J ends were trimmed by 3 bases and 2 bases, with 18 bases remaining between them. In germline, CDR1 is SGDLS, CDR2 YYNGEE. CDR3 length: 16 amino acids.

This clonotype was detected many times. V is TRBV15 and J is TRBJ1-4, with a tentative D call TRBD1 (6 bases). The CDR3 loop spans 14 amino acids. The germline V gene encodes CDR1 LNHNV and CDR2 YYDKDF (reference sequence). Trimming stripped 5 bases from V and 7 bases from J, with 14 bases between. The CDR3 here is CATSLGGRFEKLFF. The CDR3 region has the DNA TGTGCCACCAGCTTGGGGGGGCGATTTGAAAAACTGTTTTTT. Variable domain in full (rest from reference TRBV15 and TRBJ1-4): DAMVIQNPRYQVTQFGKPVTLSCSQTLNHNVMYWYQQKSSQAPKLLFHYYDKDFNNEADTPDNFQSRRPNTSFCFLDIRSPGLGDTAMYLCATSLGGRFEKLFFGSGTQLSVL.

Here the CDR3 reads CASSQGLAENNEQFF. Written as DNA, the CDR3 is TGTGCCAGCAGCCAAGGACTAGCGGAGAACAATGAGCAGTTCTTC. The chain recombines TRBV7-2 with TRBJ2-1; 10 bases agree with TRBD2. The CDR3 contains 15 residues. Germline V gene sequence: CDR1 SGHTA, CDR2 FQGNSA. With 5 bases clipped from V and 5 bases from J, the junction kept 6 bases outside the gene matches. Looking up the rest from reference TRBV7-2 and TRBJ2-1 gives the full variable domain: GAGVSQSPSNKVTEKGKDVELRCDPISGHTALYWYRQSLGQGLEFLIYFQGNSAPDKSGLPSDRFSAERTGGSVSTLTIQRTQQEDSAVYLCASSQGLAENNEQFFGPGTRLTVL.

V gene TRBV24-1 combines with J gene TRBJ2-5; D uncertain. V was pared by 1 base and J by 1 base, with 12 bases between. Germline-derived CDR1 and CDR2 are KGHDR and SFDVKD. The CDR3 is 16 residues long. CDR3 region: CATSDFGWGTQETQYF. The CDR3, as DNA: TGTGCCACCAGTGATTTTGGTTGGGGAACCCAAGAGACCCAGTACTTC.

This clonotype was counted a few times. The chain couples TRBV10-3 to TRBJ2-3, with a weak D call TRBD2 (5 bases). The V gene lost 8 bases and the J gene lost 5 bases, with 17 bases spanning the gap. Germline CDR1 is ENHRY and CDR2 is SYGVKD. CDR3 length: 14 amino acids. CDR3 in amino acids: CAISRAEWGDTQYF. CDR3 in DNA: TGTGCCATCTCGCGAGCGGAGTGGGGAGATACGCAGTATTTT.

This clonotype showed up just a few times. The chain employs TRBV7-9 and TRBJ2-7, with 9 nucleotides matching TRBD2. The CDR3 sequence is 16 residues long. Germline CDR1 and CDR2: SEHNR and FQNEAQ (reference sequence). Germline trimming cut 6 bases from V and 1 base from J; bases unmatched to any gene: 10. The CDR3 spells CASSLKPGLASYEQYF. CDR3 DNA: TGTGCCAGCAGTTTAAAACCGGGACTAGCTTCCTACGAGCAGTACTTC.

This chain uses TRBV10-3 with TRBJ2-3, with 10 bases identical to TRBD2. Germline CDR1 is ENHRY and CDR2 is SYGVKD. The CDR3 runs 14 residues. CDR3 protein: CGTGAGGPGDTQYF. CDR3 nucleotide sequence: TGTGGCACCGGAGCGGGAGGGCCGGGAGATACGCAGTATTTT.

This clonotype came up a few times. V usage is TRBV28 and J usage is TRBJ1-1, with D maybe TRBD1 (5 bases). Trimming removed 4 bases at V and 2 bases at J, with 14 bases between. Germline loops: CDR1 MDHEN, CDR2 SYDVKM. The CDR3 loop spans 15 amino acids. The CDR3, as DNA: TGTGCCAGCAGTTATGGCGCCAGGGCCAACACTGAAGCTTTCTTT. Encoded protein: CASSYGARANTEAFF.

This clonotype was found a few times. V and J are TRBV4-3 and TRBJ2-7; no definite D call. From germline, CDR1 is LGHNA and CDR2 YSLEER. Deletions cut 0 bases from V and 6 bases from J, with 12 bases between. CDR3 length: 14 residues. The CDR3, as DNA: TGCGCCAGCAGCCAAGAGGAAAAACGTGGCGAGCAGTACTTC. This gives the protein CASSQEEKRGEQYF.

The V call is TRBV15, the J call TRBJ1-1, with 9 bases aligning to TRBD1. Losses at the gene ends were 3 bases for V and 4 bases for J; bases not matched to a gene: 9. Per germline, CDR1 LNHNV and CDR2 YYDKDF (reference sequence). The CDR3 consists of 16 residues. The CDR3 is CATSSRDRDTGTEAFF. The CDR3 DNA follows: TGTGCCACCAGCAGCCGGGACAGGGATACCGGCACTGAAGCTTTCTTT.

The chain combines TRBV29-1 with TRBJ2-5, with a tentative D call TRBD1 (5 bases). Germline V gives CDR1 SQVTM, CDR2 ANQGSEA. Trimming removed 2 bases from V and 1 base from J, with 14 bases in between. The CDR3 length is 15 residues. The CDR3 reads CSVEPTWGGQETQYF. The CDR3 DNA is TGCAGCGTTGAACCCACCTGGGGCGGCCAAGAGACCCAGTACTTC. Using reference TRBV29-1 and TRBJ2-5 for the parts outside the CDR3, the full variable domain is SAVISQKPSRDICQRGTSLTIQCQVDSQVTMMFWYRQQPGQSLTLIATANQGSEATYESGFVIDKFPISRPNLTFSTLTVSNMSPEDSSIYLCSVEPTWGGQETQYFGPGTRLLVL.

Only a few counts were recorded for this clonotype. The chain carries TRBV12-3 or TRBV12-4 and TRBJ1-6; D ambiguous. Trimming shortened V by 7 bases and J by 7 bases, and 17 bases separated the two germline ends. The CDR3 covers 15 residues. DNA of the CDR3: TGTGCCAGCACCTCTCATGGGGTCGGGAATTCACCCCTCCACTTT. This encodes CASTSHGVGNSPLHF.